These 18 T cell receptor beta chains were sequenced from one sample in a study of cytomegalovirus exposure and HLA in healthy donors. PCR primers comprised 60 Vbeta and 13 Jbeta primers. TCRdb's table, derived via immunoSEQ multiplex PCR, lists solely in-frame clones and lacks some. The data show fewer than 200,000 clones, with around 78% seen just once and about 14% held by the top ten. The material sequenced was PBMCs. The receptors here all came from a woman aged 30 to 39 in good health and CMV-seropositive.

The rearrangement uses TRBV7-2 and TRBJ2-2, with D unresolved. Trimming pared 1 base from V and 4 bases from J, leaving 7 bases between. The CDR3 has 14 residues. Germline V gene sequence: CDR1 SGHTA, CDR2 FQGNSA. This CDR3 reads CASSLVPGTGELFF. The CDR3 DNA is TGTGCCAGCAGCTTAGTTCCCGGCACCGGGGAGCTGTTTTTT.

This chain connects TRBV9 to TRBJ1-5; 7 bases are a match to TRBD1. CDR3 length: 14 residues. J gave up 3 bases and V 4 bases, and 4 bases lay outside the gene matches. In germline, CDR1 is SGDLS, CDR2 YYNGEE. Here the CDR3 DNA reads TGTGCCAGCAGCCTCGGGACAGACAATCAGCCCCAGCATTTT. The encoded protein is CASSLGTDNQPQHF.

The chain has TRBV9 and TRBJ1-2, with 9 bases matching TRBD1. The CDR3 totals 15 residues. Germline V lookup: CDR1 SGDLS, CDR2 YYNGEE. The ends lost 4 bases at V and 5 bases at J; junction bases unmatched: 9. CDR3 residues: CASSPSTGGYYGYTF. CDR3 bases: TGTGCCAGCAGCCCATCGACAGGGGGGTATTATGGCTACACCTTC.

This clone was seen once. V and J are TRBV7-2 and TRBJ2-2, with D perhaps TRBD1 (5 bases). Germline-derived CDR1 and CDR2 are SGHTA and FQGNSA. Trimming left V 3 bases short and J 4 bases short, with 15 bases between. The CDR3 consists of 16 residues. The CDR3 region has the DNA TGTGCCAGCAGCTTTTCGAGCCCAGGGATCACCGGGGAGCTGTTTTTT. This encodes CASSFSSPGITGELFF. The variable domain in full, with the rest retrieved from reference TRBV7-2 and TRBJ2-2, is GAGVSQSPSNKVTEKGKDVELRCDPISGHTALYWYRQSLGQGLEFLIYFQGNSAPDKSGLPSDRFSAERTGGSVSTLTIQRTQQEDSAVYLCASSFSSPGITGELFFGEGSRLTVL.

The genes are TRBV9 and TRBJ2-3; a possible D gene is TRBD2 (6 bases). The CDR3 contains 16 residues. Trimming shortened V by 0 bases and J by 0 bases, and 11 bases separated the two germline ends. Looked up from germline, CDR1 is SGDLS and CDR2 is YYNGEE. The CDR3 here is CASSVGASASTDTQYF. CDR3 nucleotides: TGTGCCAGCAGCGTAGGGGCTAGCGCTAGCACAGATACGCAGTATTTT.

The chain uses TRBV7-2 and TRBJ2-1, with 8 bases aligning to TRBD1. The CDR3 extends over 16 amino acids. V was pared by 5 bases and J by 7 bases, with 13 bases of the junction left unmatched. Germline CDR1 SGHTA, CDR2 FQGNSA. The CDR3 region has the DNA TGTGCCAGCAGCATATTGGGCAGGGGGCGCCGGAATGAGCAGTTCTTC. It encodes CASSILGRGRRNEQFF.

This sequence joins TRBV7-9 and TRBJ2-2, with 7 bases lining up with TRBD2. The CDR3 extends over 18 amino acids. The germline V gene encodes CDR1 SEHNR and CDR2 FQNEAQ (reference sequence). The V and J ends lost 6 bases and 0 bases, in that order; junction bases with no gene match: 13. For the CDR3, the DNA is TGTGCCAGCAGGTCACTAGCGCCACGAGGGGCGAACACCGGGGAGCTGTTTTTT. Translation gives CASRSLAPRGANTGELFF.

CDR3 protein: CASSGTSGSYEQYF. CDR3 bases: TGTGCCAGCAGTGGAACCTCCGGGTCCTACGAGCAGTACTTC. The J gene is TRBJ2-5, the V gene TRBV25-1; no clear D gene. The end of the DNA is better explained by TRBJ2-7, so the J call may be wrong. Germline CDR1 is MGHDK and CDR2 is SYGVNS. The CDR3 covers 14 residues.

The chain joins TRBV28 to TRBJ2-3, with D possibly matching TRBD2 (5 bases). Germline V gene sequence: CDR1 MDHEN, CDR2 SYDVKM. This CDR3 region has 13 residues. The germline V and J ends were trimmed by 3 bases and 3 bases, with 7 bases remaining between them. This CDR3 reads CASSLRETDTQYF. Here the CDR3 DNA reads TGTGCCAGCAGTTTGAGGGAAACAGATACGCAGTATTTT.

This clone showed up just a few times. This rearrangement joins TRBV6-1 to TRBJ1-2; tentative D call: TRBD1 (6 bases). This CDR3 is built from 14 residues. Germline CDR1 MNHNS, CDR2 SASEGT. V lost 5 bases, J lost 9 bases, and 19 bases lay in between. This chain's CDR3 is CASSPQGRIGRYTF. CDR3 nucleotide sequence: TGTGCCAGCAGTCCACAGGGACGAATAGGGCGCTACACCTTC.

The genes are TRBV5-6 and TRBJ1-5, with D tentatively TRBD1 (5 bases). Per the germline V gene, CDR1 is SGHDT and CDR2 is YYEEEE. Deletions cut 1 base from V and 6 bases from J, with 26 bases between. The CDR3 is 19 residues long. This CDR3 is CASSLHPRRGRAISQPQHF. The CDR3 DNA reads as TGTGCCAGCAGCTTGCACCCCAGGAGGGGTCGGGCCATTAGTCAGCCCCAGCATTTT.

V gene TRBV7-3 combines with J gene TRBJ2-2; no firm D call. Germline V gene data show CDR1 as SGHTA and CDR2 as FQGTGA. The CDR3 extends over 16 amino acids. Trimming removed 5 bases at V and 4 bases at J, with 17 bases between. CDR3 region: CASSATQEDTTGELFF. The CDR3 DNA reads as TGTGCCAGCAGCGCTACCCAAGAAGACACCACCGGGGAGCTGTTTTTT.

This clone was found a few times. CDR3 sequence (DNA): TGTGCCAGCAGGGCAGGGGTTAATTCACCCCTCCACTTT. This codes for CASRAGVNSPLHF. V and J are TRBV6-5 and TRBJ1-6, with D tentatively TRBD1 (6 bases). V lost 6 bases and J 6 bases, leaving 9 bases between the germline ends. The CDR3 runs to 13 residues. The germline CDR1 and CDR2 sequences are MNHEY and SVGAGI.

V gene TRBV9 combines with J gene TRBJ2-3; the match to TRBD2 covers 14 bases. The CDR3 runs to 16 residues. The V gene end was trimmed by 3 bases and the J gene end by 6 bases; junction bases not matched to a gene: 6. Germline V lookup: CDR1 SGDLS, CDR2 YYNGEE. In nucleotides, the CDR3 is TGTGCCAGCAGCGCCGGGACTAGCGGGGGTGGGGATACGCAGTATTTT. Translating gives CASSAGTSGGGDTQYF. Using reference TRBV9 and TRBJ2-3 for the parts outside the CDR3, the full variable domain is DSGVTQTPKHLITATGQRVTLRCSPRSGDLSVYWYQQSLDQGLQFLIQYYNGEERAKGNILERFSAQQFPDLHSELNLSSLELGDSALYFCASSAGTSGGGDTQYFGPGTRLTVL.

The chain has TRBV28 and TRBJ2-3; the D gene is possibly TRBD2 (6 bases). This CDR3 is built from 15 residues. V was clipped by 2 bases and J by 3 bases, with 12 bases between them. CDR1 is MDHEN, CDR2 SYDVKM, per germline. CDR3 in amino acids: CASSLGGWGTDTQYF. CDR3 DNA sequence: TGTGCCAGCAGTTTAGGGGGGTGGGGGACAGATACGCAGTATTTT.

This clone has just one count. The chain recombines TRBV11-2 with TRBJ2-5, with TRBD1 matching 7 bases. The J call may be in error: the DNA end matches TRBJ2-7 better. The CDR3 runs to 16 residues. From germline, CDR1 is SGHAT and CDR2 FQNNGV. The CDR3: CASSYAGGDRTYEQYF. In DNA form, the CDR3 reads TGTGCCAGCAGCTACGCAGGTGGGGACAGAACCTACGAGCAGTACTTC.

This chain joins TRBV4-2 and TRBJ1-1, with 7 bases aligning to TRBD1. CDR1 and CDR2 (germline): LGHNA, YNFKEQ. Germline trimming cut 1 base from V and 4 bases from J; bases unmatched to any gene: 6. The CDR3 is 15 amino acids. CDR3 sequence reads: CASSQATGLFTEAFF. The DNA of the CDR3 is TGTGCCAGCAGCCAAGCGACAGGGTTATTCACTGAAGCTTTCTTT.

The V call is TRBV7-9, the J call TRBJ2-1; 13 bases match TRBD2. There are 16 residues in the CDR3. Looked up from germline, CDR1 is SEHNR and CDR2 is FQNEAQ (reference sequence). Trimming at V came to 3 bases and at J to 5 bases, leaving 4 bases not matched to a gene. The CDR3 loop reads CASSFPGLAGNNEQFF. CDR3 in DNA: TGTGCCAGCAGCTTCCCGGGACTAGCGGGGAACAATGAGCAGTTCTTC.